This record covers a single TCR beta chain. Generated by immunoSEQ multiplex PCR, the TCRdb table keeps only in-frame clones and is missing some. The sample records 20,000 to 25,000 clones, around 68% being singletons. The data originate from a study of PD-1 blockade in classical Hodgkin lymphoma. Study overall: Administration of nivolumab to patients was at 3 mg/kg intravenously every 2 weeks.

All patients relapsed after autologous stem cell transplantation, and brentuximab vedotin exposure varied. The germline gives CDR1 SGHRS, CDR2 YFSETQ. V was clipped by 5 bases and J by 3 bases; unmatched bases: 9. This CDR3 is built from 15 residues. The chain carries TRBV5-1 and TRBJ2-7, with 9 bases aligning to TRBD1. The receptor was isolated from a human donor with classical Hodgkin lymphoma. The source was peripheral blood mononuclear cells (PBMCs), collected at baseline. CDR3 sequence (DNA): TGCGCCAGCAGACAACAGGGGGCCGGAGGCTACGAGCAGTACTTC. This gives the protein CASRQQGAGGYEQYF.